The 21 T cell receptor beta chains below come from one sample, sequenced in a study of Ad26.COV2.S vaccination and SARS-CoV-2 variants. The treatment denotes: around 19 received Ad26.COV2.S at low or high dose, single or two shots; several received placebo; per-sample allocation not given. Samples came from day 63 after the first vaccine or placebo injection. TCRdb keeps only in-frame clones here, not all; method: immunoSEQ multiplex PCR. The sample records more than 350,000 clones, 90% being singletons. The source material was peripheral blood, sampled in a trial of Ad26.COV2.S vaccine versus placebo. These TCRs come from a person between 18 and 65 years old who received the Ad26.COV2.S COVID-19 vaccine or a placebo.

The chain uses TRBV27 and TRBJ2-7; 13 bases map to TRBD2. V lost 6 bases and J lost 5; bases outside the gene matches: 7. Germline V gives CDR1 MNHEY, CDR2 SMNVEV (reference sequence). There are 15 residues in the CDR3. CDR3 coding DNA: TGTGCCAGCAGCCCACTAGCGGGAGGGAGGAACGAGCAGTACTTC. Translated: CASSPLAGGRNEQYF.

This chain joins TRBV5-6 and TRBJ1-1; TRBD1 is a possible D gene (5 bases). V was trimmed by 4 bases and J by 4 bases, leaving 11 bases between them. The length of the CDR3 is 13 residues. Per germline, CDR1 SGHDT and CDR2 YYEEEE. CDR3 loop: CASSRLGGTEAFF. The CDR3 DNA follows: TGTGCCAGCAGCCGCTTGGGGGGCACTGAAGCTTTCTTT.

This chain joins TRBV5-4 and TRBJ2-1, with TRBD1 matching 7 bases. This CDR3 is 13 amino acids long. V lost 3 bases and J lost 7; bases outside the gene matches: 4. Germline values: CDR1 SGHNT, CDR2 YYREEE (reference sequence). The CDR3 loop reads CASSSLQGNEQFF. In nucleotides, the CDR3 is TGTGCCAGCAGCTCACTACAGGGGAATGAGCAGTTCTTC.

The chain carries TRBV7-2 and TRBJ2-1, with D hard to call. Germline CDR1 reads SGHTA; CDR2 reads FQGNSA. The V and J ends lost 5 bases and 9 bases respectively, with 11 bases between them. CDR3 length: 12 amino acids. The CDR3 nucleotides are TGTGCCAGCAGCCTCGACATCGGTGAGCAGTTCTTC. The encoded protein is CASSLDIGEQFF.

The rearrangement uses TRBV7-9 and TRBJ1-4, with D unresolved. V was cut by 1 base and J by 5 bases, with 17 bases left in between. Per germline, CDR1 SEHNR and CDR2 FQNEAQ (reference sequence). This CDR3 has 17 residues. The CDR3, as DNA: TGTGCCAGCAGCTTAGTATCCGGTGGGCGGCCAAATGAAAAACTGTTTTTT. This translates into CASSLVSGGRPNEKLFF.

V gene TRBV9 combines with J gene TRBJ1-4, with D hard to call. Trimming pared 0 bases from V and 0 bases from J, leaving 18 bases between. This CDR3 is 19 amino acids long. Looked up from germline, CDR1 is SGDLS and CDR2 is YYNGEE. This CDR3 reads CASSVAGSLLPSTNEKLFF. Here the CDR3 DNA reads TGTGCCAGCAGCGTAGCGGGCAGCCTCCTTCCATCAACTAATGAAAAACTGTTTTTT.

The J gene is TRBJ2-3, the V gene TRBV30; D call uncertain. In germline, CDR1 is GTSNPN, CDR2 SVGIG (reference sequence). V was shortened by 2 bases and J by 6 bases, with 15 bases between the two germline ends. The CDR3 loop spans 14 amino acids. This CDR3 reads CAWSPTVRRDTQYF. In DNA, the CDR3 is TGTGCCTGGAGTCCAACAGTCCGCCGGGATACGCAGTATTTT.

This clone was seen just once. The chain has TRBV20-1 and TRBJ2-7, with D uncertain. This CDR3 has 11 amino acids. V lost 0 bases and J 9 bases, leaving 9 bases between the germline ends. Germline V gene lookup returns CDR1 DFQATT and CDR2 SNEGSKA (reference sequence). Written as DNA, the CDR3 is TGCAGTGCTAGAGATCGCACGGGGCAGTACTTC. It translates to CSARDRTGQYF.

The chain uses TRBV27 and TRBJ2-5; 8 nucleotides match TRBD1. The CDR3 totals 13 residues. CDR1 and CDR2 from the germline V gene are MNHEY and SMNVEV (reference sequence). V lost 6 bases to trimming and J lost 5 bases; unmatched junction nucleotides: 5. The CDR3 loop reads CASRSGGRETQYF. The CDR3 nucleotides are TGTGCCAGCAGATCAGGGGGCAGGGAGACCCAGTACTTC.

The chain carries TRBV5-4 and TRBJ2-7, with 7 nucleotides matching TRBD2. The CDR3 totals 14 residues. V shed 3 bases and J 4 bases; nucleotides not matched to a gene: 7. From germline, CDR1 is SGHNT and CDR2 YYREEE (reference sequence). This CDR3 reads CASSSKRDVYEQYF. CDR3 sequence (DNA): TGTGCCAGCAGCTCGAAGCGGGATGTTTACGAGCAGTACTTC.

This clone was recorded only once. The CDR3 loop is CASSVDSNQPQHF. The CDR3 nucleotides are TGTGCCAGCAGCGTTGATAGCAATCAGCCCCAGCATTTT. The chain has TRBV12-3 or TRBV12-4 and TRBJ1-5; D not certain. V lost 6 bases and J lost 0, with 6 bases in between. This CDR3 contains 13 residues.

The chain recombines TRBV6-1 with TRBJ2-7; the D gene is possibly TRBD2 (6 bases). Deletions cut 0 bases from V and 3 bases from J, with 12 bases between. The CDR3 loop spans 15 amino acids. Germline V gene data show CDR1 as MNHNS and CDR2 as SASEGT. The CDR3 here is CASSEAGGWFYEQYF. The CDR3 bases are TGTGCCAGCAGTGAAGCGGGAGGATGGTTCTACGAGCAGTACTTC.

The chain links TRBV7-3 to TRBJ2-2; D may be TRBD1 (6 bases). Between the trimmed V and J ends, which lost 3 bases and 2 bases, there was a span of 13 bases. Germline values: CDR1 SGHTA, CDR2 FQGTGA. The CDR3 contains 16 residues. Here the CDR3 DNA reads TGTGCCAGCAGCTTCAGGGGAGTGCGAAACACCGGGGAGCTGTTTTTT. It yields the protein CASSFRGVRNTGELFF.

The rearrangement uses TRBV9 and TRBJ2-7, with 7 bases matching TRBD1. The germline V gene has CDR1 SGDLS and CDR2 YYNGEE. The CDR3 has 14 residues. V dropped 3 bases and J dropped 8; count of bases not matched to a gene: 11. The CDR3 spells CASSATGEPSKQYF. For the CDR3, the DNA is TGTGCCAGCAGCGCCACAGGGGAGCCCTCGAAGCAGTACTTC.

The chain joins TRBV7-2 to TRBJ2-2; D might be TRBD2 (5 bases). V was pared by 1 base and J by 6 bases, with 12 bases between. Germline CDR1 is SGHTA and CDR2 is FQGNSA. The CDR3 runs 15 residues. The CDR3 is CASSLGLALAGELFF. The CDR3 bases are TGTGCCAGCAGCTTAGGGCTAGCCTTGGCCGGGGAGCTGTTTTTT.

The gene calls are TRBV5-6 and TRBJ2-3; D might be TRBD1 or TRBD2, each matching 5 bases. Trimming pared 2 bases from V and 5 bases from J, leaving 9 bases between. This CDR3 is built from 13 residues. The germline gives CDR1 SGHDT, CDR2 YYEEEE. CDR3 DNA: TGTGCCAGCAGCTTCGGGGCCCAAGATACGCAGTATTTT. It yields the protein CASSFGAQDTQYF.

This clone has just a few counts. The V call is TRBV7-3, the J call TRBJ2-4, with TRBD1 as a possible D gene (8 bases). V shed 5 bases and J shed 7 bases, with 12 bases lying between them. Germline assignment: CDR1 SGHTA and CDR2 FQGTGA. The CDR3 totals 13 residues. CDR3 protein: CASSPQGGNIQYF. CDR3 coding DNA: TGTGCCAGCAGCCCACAGGGGGGGAACATTCAGTACTTC.

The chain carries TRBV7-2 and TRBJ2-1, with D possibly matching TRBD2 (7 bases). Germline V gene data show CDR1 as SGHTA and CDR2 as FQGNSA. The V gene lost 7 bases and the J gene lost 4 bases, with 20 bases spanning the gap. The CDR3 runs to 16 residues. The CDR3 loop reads CASIDSGGVEYNEQFF. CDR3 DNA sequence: TGTGCCAGCATAGATTCGGGGGGCGTCGAGTACAATGAGCAGTTCTTC.

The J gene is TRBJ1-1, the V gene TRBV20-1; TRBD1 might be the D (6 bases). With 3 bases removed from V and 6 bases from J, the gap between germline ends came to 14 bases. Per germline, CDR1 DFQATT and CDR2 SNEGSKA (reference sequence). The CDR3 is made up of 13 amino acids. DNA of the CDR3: TGCAGTGCTAGTTTCACGGGGGGCGCTGAAGCTTTCTTT. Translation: CSASFTGGAEAFF.

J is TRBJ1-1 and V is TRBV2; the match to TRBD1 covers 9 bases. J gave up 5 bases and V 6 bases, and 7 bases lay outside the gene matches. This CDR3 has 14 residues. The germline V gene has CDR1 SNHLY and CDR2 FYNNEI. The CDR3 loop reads CASRTQGAWTEAFF. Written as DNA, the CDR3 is TGTGCCAGCAGGACACAGGGGGCGTGGACTGAAGCTTTCTTT.

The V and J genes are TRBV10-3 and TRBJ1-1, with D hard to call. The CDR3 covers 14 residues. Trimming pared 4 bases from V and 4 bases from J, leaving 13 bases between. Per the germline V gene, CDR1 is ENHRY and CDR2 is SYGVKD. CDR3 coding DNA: TGTGCCATCAGTGCCCAAGTCGAGGGCACTGAAGCTTTCTTT. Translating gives CAISAQVEGTEAFF.